This TCR beta chain is from a study of cytomegalovirus exposure and HLA in healthy donors. Study-wide results and limits: In an earlier analysis, productive rearrangement rates for most beta V segments clustered near 87% or 30%. CMV serostatus was the only immune exposure information that was available.

Primers for the PCR totalled 60 Vbeta and 13 Jbeta. Clones were sequenced by immunoSEQ multiplex PCR, and TCRdb holds only the in-frame ones, with some missing. The sample lists fewer than 120,000 clones, roughly 84% occurring once. The germline gives CDR1 SGHRS, CDR2 YFSETQ. V dropped 7 bases and J dropped 1 base, with 11 bases sitting between them. The CDR3 is 13 amino acids. Of note for this clone: Its antigen remains unidentified.

The chain has TRBV5-1 and TRBJ1-1, with D possibly matching TRBD1 (5 bases). What was sequenced was PBMCs. The TCR comes from a young man in good health and CMV-seropositive. The CDR3, as DNA: TGCGCCAGCGGGCTAGGACAGAACACTGAAGCTTTCTTT. Its protein is CASGLGQNTEAFF. The entire variable domain, with the rest obtained from reference TRBV5-1 and TRBJ1-1, is as follows: KAGVTQTPRYLIKTRGQQVTLSCSPISGHRSVSWYQQTPGQGLQFLFEYFSETQRNKGNFPGRFSGRQFSNSRSEMNVSTLELGDSALYLCASGLGQNTEAFFGQGTRLTVV.